Presented here are 20 T cell receptor beta chains from one specimen sequenced in a study of molecular identifiers for immune sequencing clone quantification. TCRdb re-analysed the PCR reads in MiXCR, keeping a single row per CDR3 protein. Of about 97,000 distinct CDR3 sequences listed, more than 20% are singletons. The sequenced sample was naive CD8+ T cells from blood, with Jurkat cell RNA spiked in. Subset noted: FACS-sorted CD8+CD4-CCR7+CD45RA+ naive T cells. The source of these receptors is a human donor in good health. Some libraries in this study had Jurkat cell RNA spiked in.

This clonotype was detected many times. This chain links TRBV10-3 with TRBJ2-3; D call uncertain. This CDR3 has 13 amino acids. Trimming stripped 3 bases from V and 2 bases from J, with 6 bases between. The germline CDR1 and CDR2 sequences are ENHRY and SYGVKD. CDR3 in DNA: TGTGCCATCAGTGACTTTTCCACAGATACGCAGTATTTT. Its protein is CAISDFSTDTQYF.

The sample holds many counts of this clonotype. The chain couples TRBV20-1 to TRBJ2-1; D not resolved. V lost 6 bases to trimming and J lost 8 bases, with 20 bases between them. CDR3 length: 14 residues. Per the germline V gene, CDR1 is DFQATT and CDR2 is SNEGSKA (reference sequence). CDR3 sequence (DNA): TGCAGTGCCCTAGACACTGGGTTTTGGGATGAGCAGTTCTTC. Residues: CSALDTGFWDEQFF.

V is TRBV5-6 and J is TRBJ2-1; D perhaps matches TRBD1 (6 bases). The germline CDR1 and CDR2 sequences are SGHDT and YYEEEE. The CDR3 length is 14 residues. The V end lost 4 bases, the J end lost 5 bases, and 13 bases lay between the germline ends. CDR3 residues: CASSPRTADNEQFF. CDR3 coding DNA: TGTGCCAGCAGCCCCCGGACAGCCGACAATGAGCAGTTCTTC.

The count of this clonotype is one. A much larger clone differs from this one at a single base, so this may be a read error. V and J are TRBV4-1 and TRBJ1-1, with D tentatively TRBD1 (5 bases). Germline V lookup: CDR1 MGHRA, CDR2 YSYEKL. V lost 9 bases and J lost 5, with 19 bases in between. The CDR3 is 14 residues long. CDR3 in amino acids: CASSTEGRLTEAFF. DNA for the CDR3: TGCGCCAGTTCAACGGAGGGGCGGTTAACTGAAGCTTTCTTT.

This chain connects TRBV7-9 to TRBJ1-2, with TRBD1 matching over 11 bases. Germline V CDR1 and CDR2: SEHNR, FQNEAQ (reference sequence). Germline trimming cut 8 bases from V and 8 bases from J; bases unmatched to any gene: 16. This CDR3 has 16 residues. CDR3: CASGRTGQGGLVGYTF. Written as DNA, the CDR3 is TGTGCCAGCGGCAGAACGGGACAGGGGGGCCTAGTGGGCTACACCTTC.

Remarks on this clonotype: A much larger clone differs by one base, so this may be a read error. This sequence joins TRBV4-3 and TRBJ1-1, with D possibly TRBD1 on 6 matching bases. The CDR3 is made up of 16 amino acids. Looked up from germline, CDR1 is LGHNA and CDR2 is YSLEER. V was cut by 4 bases and J by 5 bases, with 20 bases left in between. The CDR3 sequence is CASSLDLRGGLTEAFF. The CDR3 coding sequence is TGCGCCAGCAGCCTAGATCTTCGCGGGGGGCTTACTGAAGCTTTCTTT.

Concerning this clonotype: Given a much more abundant clone one base away, this may be a read error. CDR3: CASKVQTGRYEQHF. The CDR3 DNA reads as TGTGCCAGCAAAGTACAGACAGGGCGGTACGAGCAGCACTTC. The chain carries TRBV27 and TRBJ2-7; 7 bases are shared with TRBD1. The CDR3 is 14 residues long. Germline V CDR1 and CDR2: MNHEY, SMNVEV (reference sequence).

This clonotype was detected many times. This rearrangement joins TRBV12-3 or TRBV12-4 to TRBJ2-2, with TRBD1 matching over 7 bases. CDR3 length: 12 residues. Trimming cost V 5 bases and J 10 bases; bases outside gene matches: 4. In DNA, the CDR3 is TGTGCCAGCAGTCTACAGGGGATGGAGCTGTTTTTT. Its translation is CASSLQGMELFF.

This clonotype was seen only a few times. This chain links TRBV9 with TRBJ2-1; 14 bases align to TRBD2. The V gene's germline CDR1 is SGDLS and CDR2 YYNGEE. The CDR3 extends over 18 amino acids. Trimming cost V 4 bases and J 7 bases; bases outside gene matches: 13. CDR3 amino acids: CASSSHTAGTSGGNEQFF. The DNA of the CDR3 is TGTGCCAGCAGCTCCCACACGGCGGGGACTAGCGGGGGAAATGAGCAGTTCTTC.

This clonotype has a single count. A much larger clone lies a single base off, so this may be a read error. The CDR3 reads CASSGGQNTYEQYF. Written as DNA, the CDR3 is TGCGCCAGCAGCGGGGGACAGAACACCTACGAGCAGTACTTC. The chain links TRBV5-1 to TRBJ2-7; 7 nucleotides line up with TRBD1. After removal of 4 bases from V and 2 bases from J, the junction contained 6 bases not matched to a gene. Germline CDR1 is SGHRS and CDR2 is YFSETQ. The CDR3 length is 14 residues.

A note on this clonotype: This may be a read error, as it is one base from a much larger clone. The conserved phenylalanine or tryptophan normally closing the CDR3 is absent here, so this likely arose from a read error. V and J are TRBV4-1 and TRBJ2-3; 7 bases agree with TRBD2. There are 17 residues in the CDR3. Germline assignment: CDR1 MGHRA and CDR2 YSYEKL. V trimming: 0 bases; J trimming: 6 bases; junction bases outside the gene matches: 12. The CDR3 loop is CASSQDPHIREDDTQYS. The CDR3 DNA follows: TGCGCCAGCAGCCAAGATCCCCATATCCGGGAGGACGATACGCAGTATTCT.

This clonotype was picked up a small number of times. This rearrangement joins TRBV6-2 or TRBV6-3 to TRBJ1-3; TRBD1 might be the D (5 bases). V was cut by 5 bases and J by 0 bases, with 11 bases left in between. Germline V CDR1 and CDR2: MNHEY, SVGEGT. The CDR3 runs to 15 residues. The CDR3 loop is CASSRDGTSGNTIYF. The CDR3 DNA is TGTGCCAGCAGTAGAGACGGGACCTCTGGAAACACCATATATTTT.

The sample holds many counts of this clonotype. The chain is built from TRBV5-1 and TRBJ2-7; no firm D call. Germline V gene sequence: CDR1 SGHRS, CDR2 YFSETQ. Trimming left V 1 base short and J 1 base short, with 12 bases between. The CDR3 runs to 15 residues. The CDR3 DNA is TGCGCCAGCAGCTTGAAGTATGACGGGTCCTACGAGCAGTACTTC. Translated, it gives CASSLKYDGSYEQYF.

This clonotype was detected ten times or more. The chain recombines TRBV29-1 with TRBJ1-1; D gene uncertain. Germline CDR1 and CDR2: SQVTM and ANQGSEA. The V gene lost 7 bases and the J gene lost 6 bases, with 12 bases spanning the gap. The CDR3 totals 11 residues. CDR3 sequence: CSGAYGSEAFF. CDR3 coding DNA: TGCAGCGGCGCGTACGGATCTGAAGCTTTCTTT.

This clonotype has at least ten counts. For the CDR3, the DNA is TGTGCCAGCAGTTACTTGGACAGGAGAGGGGTGAACACTGAAGCTTTCTTT. Translating it yields CASSYLDRRGVNTEAFF. V and J are TRBV6-2 or TRBV6-3 and TRBJ1-1; 7 bases are a match to TRBD1. The CDR3 runs to 17 residues. The V gene end was trimmed by 1 base and the J gene end by 0 bases; junction bases not matched to a gene: 8. CDR1 is MNHEY and CDR2 is SVGEGT in the germline V gene.

This clonotype showed up just a few times. A single base separates this from a much larger clone, so it may be a read error. The gene calls are TRBV7-2 and TRBJ2-7, with 8 bases matching TRBD2. This CDR3 region has 15 residues. CDR1 is SGHTA and CDR2 is FQGNSA in the germline V gene. The chain's CDR3 is CASSSWEAGEYAQYF. CDR3 DNA: TGTGCCAGCAGCTCCTGGGAAGCGGGGGAGTACGCGCAGTACTTC.

This clonotype was picked up a small number of times. This rearrangement joins TRBV5-4 to TRBJ1-1, with 9 bases that match TRBD1. CDR3 size: 16 residues. V lost 3 bases to trimming and J lost 4 bases; unmatched junction nucleotides: 10. Germline V lookup: CDR1 SGHNT, CDR2 YYREEE (reference sequence). The CDR3 spells CASSSTSQGASTEAFF. CDR3 sequence (DNA): TGTGCCAGCAGCTCGACTTCACAGGGGGCTAGCACTGAAGCTTTCTTT.

This clonotype was found once. A much larger clonotype is one base distant, so this may be a read error. The J gene is TRBJ2-1, the V gene TRBV19; 7 nucleotides agree with TRBD2. Per germline, CDR1 LNHDA and CDR2 SQIVND (reference sequence). CDR3 size: 15 residues. The trim removed 10 bases at V and 6 bases at J, leaving 15 bases unmatched. This CDR3 reads CATTTGTKGTNEQFF. CDR3 sequence (DNA): TGTGCCACTACAACCGGGACTAAGGGTACCAATGAGCAGTTCTTC.

This clonotype was observed a few times. The V gene is TRBV7-9, the J gene TRBJ1-5; a possible D gene is TRBD1 (6 bases). V dropped 6 bases and J dropped 7 bases, with 22 bases sitting between them. The CDR3 sequence is 16 residues long. Per germline, CDR1 SEHNR and CDR2 FQNEAQ (reference sequence). CDR3 coding DNA: TGTGCCAGCAGTCCTTCTGGCCCCGGGGGCGGGCAGCCCCAGCATTTT. Translated, it gives CASSPSGPGGGQPQHF.

At least ten counts were recorded for this clonotype. This chain joins TRBV29-1 and TRBJ2-2; the D gene is possibly TRBD2 (5 bases). Germline-derived CDR1 and CDR2 are SQVTM and ANQGSEA. Trimming removed 5 bases at V and 7 bases at J, with 11 bases between. The CDR3 runs 12 residues. In DNA form, the CDR3 reads TGCAGCGTTCGGGGAAGTGGCGGGGAGCTGTTTTTT. It specifies CSVRGSGGELFF.